The 24 T cell receptor beta chains in this list originate from one sample, sequenced in a study of CD8 T cells in ankylosing spondylitis. TCRdb reanalysed the 5' RACE reads using MiXCR and keeps one entry per CDR3 protein. The sample includes roughly 450,000 distinct CDR3 sequences, about 25% of them seen just once. What these receptors recognize is not known. Findings and caveats of the study: A motif of seven or eight highly homologous TCR beta variants was seen as apparently characteristic of ankylosing spondylitis blood.

The sequenced material came from blood, either unsorted or a sorted T cell fraction (not recorded which). All receptors derive from a male donor with ankylosing spondylitis.

V and J are TRBV6-2 or TRBV6-3 and TRBJ2-7; D possibly corresponds to TRBD2 (6 bases). Germline assignment: CDR1 MNHEY and CDR2 SVGEGT. V was clipped by 5 bases and J by 2 bases, with 19 bases between them. The CDR3 has 16 amino acids. For the CDR3, the DNA is TGTGCCAGCAGTAACCCTCGTGGAGGGAGGCCCTACGAGCAGTACGTC. It is translated as CASSNPRGGRPYEQYV.

The CDR3 region has the DNA TGTGCCATCAGTGAGCAGGCAGGGGTTGACGAGCAGTACTTC. It translates to CAISEQAGVDEQYF. V usage is TRBV10-3 and J usage is TRBJ2-7, with D possibly matching TRBD1 (6 bases). Trimming stripped 2 bases from V and 5 bases from J, with 13 bases between. The germline V gene encodes CDR1 ENHRY and CDR2 SYGVKD. CDR3 length: 14 residues.

This chain links TRBV5-5 with TRBJ2-3, with 9 nucleotides matching TRBD1. CDR1 and CDR2 (germline): SGHKS, YYEKEE (reference sequence). The CDR3 consists of 17 residues. Trimming cost V 3 bases and J 5 bases; bases outside gene matches: 13. The CDR3 sequence: CASSSRQGGSLQDTQYF. The CDR3, as DNA: TGTGCCAGCAGCTCGAGACAGGGGGGGTCTTTACAAGATACGCAGTATTTT.

This clonotype has a handful of counts. This chain links TRBV12-3 or TRBV12-4 with TRBJ2-2; a possible D gene is TRBD2 (5 bases). The CDR3 is 14 amino acids. The V gene lost 7 bases and the J gene lost 6 bases, with 15 bases spanning the gap. CDR3 sequence: CASTVEVGAGELFF. CDR3 sequence (DNA): TGTGCCAGCACCGTGGAGGTTGGGGCCGGGGAGCTGTTTTTT.

This sequence joins TRBV3-1 and TRBJ1-3; 8 nucleotides align to TRBD1. Germline V gene data show CDR1 as LGHDT and CDR2 as YNNKEL (reference sequence). J gave up 9 bases and V 2 bases, and 12 bases lay outside the gene matches. The CDR3 has 16 residues. CDR3 loop: CASSQPGQGAGGTIYF. In nucleotides, the CDR3 is TGTGCCAGCAGCCAACCTGGACAGGGCGCGGGTGGCACCATATATTTT.

The chain carries TRBV15 and TRBJ1-1; D gene uncertain. Germline CDR1 and CDR2: LNHNV and YYDKDF (reference sequence). Trimming pared 3 bases from V and 4 bases from J, leaving 12 bases between. The CDR3 has 14 residues. The CDR3 DNA is TGTGCCACCAGCAGCCCTGGGCAGTTCACTGAAGCTTTCTTT. This encodes CATSSPGQFTEAFF.

This clonotype was counted ten times or more. The chain carries TRBV11-1 and TRBJ2-1; D is tentatively TRBD1 or TRBD2 (6 bases each). The CDR3 consists of 16 residues. Germline CDR1 is SGHAT and CDR2 is FQDESV (reference sequence). V was cut by 4 bases and J by 5 bases, with 18 bases left in between. CDR3 nucleotides: TGTGCCAGCAGCTCCTGGGGGGCGGAGGGGAACAATGAGCAGTTCTTC. Translated: CASSSWGAEGNNEQFF. The complete variable domain, with remaining parts taken from reference TRBV11-1 and TRBJ2-1, reads EAEVAQSPRYKITEKSQAVAFWCDPISGHATLYWYRQILGQGPELLVQFQDESVVDDSQLPKDRFSAERLKGVDSTLKIQPAELGDSAMYLCASSSWGAEGNNEQFFGPGTRLTVL.

This clonotype has a handful of counts. The genes are TRBV20-1 and TRBJ2-5, with 11 bases lining up with TRBD2. The V gene's germline CDR1 is DFQATT and CDR2 SNEGSKA (reference sequence). CDR3 size: 16 residues. The junction had 8 bases not matched to a gene; V was cut back by 5 bases and J by 0 bases. The CDR3 sequence: CSAHPRLAGHQETQYF. CDR3 DNA sequence: TGCAGTGCTCATCCTAGACTAGCGGGGCACCAAGAGACCCAGTACTTC.

The chain joins TRBV7-2 to TRBJ1-1; D unclear. The CDR3 contains 13 residues. The V gene lost 3 bases and the J gene lost 8 bases, with 13 bases spanning the gap. The germline V gene encodes CDR1 SGHTA and CDR2 FQGNSA. The CDR3 nucleotides read TGTGCCAGCAGCTTCACAGTGGAGAAGGAAGCTTTCTTT. Translated, it gives CASSFTVEKEAFF.

The gene calls are TRBV7-2 and TRBJ1-5; D unresolved. Trimming left V 5 bases short and J 2 bases short, with 13 bases between. CDR1 SGHTA and CDR2 FQGNSA come from the germline V gene. The CDR3 totals 15 residues. The CDR3 nucleotides read TGTGCCAGCAGCCCTGGGCCAAGGGGCAATCAGCCCCAGCATTTT. This gives the protein CASSPGPRGNQPQHF.

The CDR3 spells CASSGGGWTEAFF. CDR3 bases: TGTGCCAGCAGCGGGGGGGGGTGGACTGAAGCTTTCTTT. V and J are TRBV5-4 and TRBJ1-1; D possibly corresponds to TRBD1 (5 bases). Germline V CDR1 and CDR2: SGHNT, YYREEE (reference sequence). This CDR3 has 13 amino acids. Trimming left V 4 bases short and J 5 bases short, with 12 bases between.

The chain couples TRBV4-1 to TRBJ2-1, with TRBD2 matching over 9 bases. Germline V gene lookup returns CDR1 MGHRA and CDR2 YSYEKL. The CDR3 length is 16 residues. V gave up 4 bases and J gave up 6 bases; unmatched junction bases: 10. The CDR3 here is CASSLGTSRLFNEQFF. DNA for the CDR3: TGCGCCAGCAGCCTAGGGACTAGCCGTCTCTTCAATGAGCAGTTCTTC.

This clonotype was counted between two and nine times. The V call is TRBV11-2, the J call TRBJ1-2, with D possibly matching TRBD1 (5 bases). The CDR3 is 14 residues long. V was pared by 0 bases and J by 8 bases, with 13 bases between. CDR1 SGHAT and CDR2 FQNNGV come from the germline V gene. The CDR3 region is CASSLDVGHRGYTF. The CDR3 region has the DNA TGTGCCAGCAGCTTAGATGTGGGGCATCGCGGCTACACCTTC.

This clonotype has at least ten counts. CDR3 sequence: CASSPSPDSTDTQYF. The DNA for the CDR3 is TGTGCCAGCAGCCCCTCGCCAGACAGCACAGATACGCAGTATTTT. The chain employs TRBV11-2 and TRBJ2-3; D is ambiguous. The germline CDR1 and CDR2 sequences are SGHAT and FQNNGV. The CDR3 contains 15 residues. Deletions cut 5 bases from V and 0 bases from J, with 12 bases between.

V is TRBV5-1 and J is TRBJ1-2; 9 bases fit TRBD1. V shed 0 bases, J shed 4 bases, and the junction held 4 bases outside the gene matches. Germline V gene lookup returns CDR1 SGHRS and CDR2 YFSETQ. This CDR3 spans 15 amino acids. The CDR3 sequence is CASSLGTGERYGYTF. The CDR3 DNA follows: TGCGCCAGCAGCTTGGGGACAGGGGAACGCTATGGCTACACCTTC.

In this sample, this clonotype turned up a few times. The genes are TRBV7-9 and TRBJ1-2, with TRBD1 matching 7 bases. This CDR3 region has 16 residues. Germline assignment: CDR1 SEHNR and CDR2 FQNEAQ (reference sequence). After removal of 5 bases from V and 8 bases from J, the junction contained 17 bases not matched to a gene. CDR3 sequence: CASSPSGRSAQGGYTF. In nucleotides, the CDR3 is TGTGCCAGCAGCCCATCCGGACGGAGCGCACAGGGGGGCTACACCTTC.

The chain combines TRBV20-1 with TRBJ2-7; D remains unclear. Germline CDR1 DFQATT, CDR2 SNEGSKA (reference sequence). V was shortened by 3 bases and J by 3 bases, with 9 bases between the two germline ends. The CDR3 runs 12 residues. CDR3 sequence: CSASAEFYEQYF. Here the CDR3 DNA reads TGCAGTGCTAGCGCCGAATTCTACGAGCAGTACTTC.

This clonotype was observed a handful of times. The chain carries TRBV3-1 and TRBJ1-1; D unclear. The V gene lost 1 base and the J gene lost 1 base, with 7 bases spanning the gap. CDR1 LGHDT and CDR2 YNNKEL come from the germline V gene (reference sequence). The CDR3 spans 14 residues. The CDR3 protein is CASSQGVPNTEAFF. CDR3 DNA: TGTGCCAGCAGCCAAGGAGTTCCGAACACTGAAGCTTTCTTT.

This clonotype was found a few times. The V call is TRBV29-1, the J call TRBJ1-2; D unresolved. CDR1 and CDR2 (germline): SQVTM, ANQGSEA. The CDR3 contains 13 residues. V was cut by 2 bases and J by 7 bases, with 14 bases left in between. The DNA of the CDR3 is TGCAGCGTTGAAAAGGGTTTGCGGAGTGGCTACACCTTC. Its protein is CSVEKGLRSGYTF.

This clonotype showed up many times. The rearrangement links TRBV7-8 to TRBJ1-4, with D uncertain. Germline values: CDR1 SGHVS, CDR2 FQNEAQ. The CDR3 totals 13 residues. V was pared by 5 bases and J by 8 bases, with 12 bases between. The chain's CDR3 is CASSLIGNEKLFF. DNA for the CDR3: TGTGCCAGCAGCCTGATAGGGAACGAAAAACTGTTTTTT.

The chain employs TRBV3-1 and TRBJ2-6; D gene ambiguous. Trimming pared 11 bases from V and 0 bases from J, leaving 11 bases between. Looked up from germline, CDR1 is LGHDT and CDR2 is YNNKEL (reference sequence). This CDR3 is 14 amino acids long. CDR3 residues: CASRSPSGANVLTF. The CDR3 DNA reads TGTGCCTCCAGGTCCCCCTCTGGGGCCAACGTCCTGACTTTC.

In this sample, this clonotype turned up a few times. This chain links TRBV10-1 with TRBJ2-5; TRBD2 agrees at 10 bases. This CDR3 spans 12 amino acids. Germline V gene lookup returns CDR1 WNHNN and CDR2 SYGVQD (reference sequence). The V segment lost 6 bases and the J segment 7 bases; nucleotides outside the gene matches: 2. The DNA of the CDR3 is TGCGCCAGCAGCCCTAGCGGGAGGACCCAGTACTTC. Translating gives CASSPSGRTQYF.

This chain uses TRBV28 with TRBJ2-6, with D maybe TRBD1 (6 bases). With 5 bases removed from V and 4 bases from J, the gap between germline ends came to 12 bases. CDR1 and CDR2 from the germline V gene are MDHEN and SYDVKM. The CDR3 contains 15 residues. This CDR3 is CASSGAGAGANVLTF. In nucleotides, the CDR3 is TGTGCCAGCAGTGGGGCAGGGGCCGGGGCCAACGTCCTGACTTTC.

This clonotype was counted between two and nine times. This chain connects TRBV11-2 to TRBJ2-1; 9 nucleotides align to TRBD1. The germline V gene has CDR1 SGHAT and CDR2 FQNNGV. J gave up 4 bases and V 4 bases, and 5 bases lay outside the gene matches. The CDR3 is 15 amino acids. CDR3 bases: TGTGCCAGCAGCTCCCGGGACAGGGCTTACAATGAGCAGTTCTTC. This sequence encodes CASSSRDRAYNEQFF.